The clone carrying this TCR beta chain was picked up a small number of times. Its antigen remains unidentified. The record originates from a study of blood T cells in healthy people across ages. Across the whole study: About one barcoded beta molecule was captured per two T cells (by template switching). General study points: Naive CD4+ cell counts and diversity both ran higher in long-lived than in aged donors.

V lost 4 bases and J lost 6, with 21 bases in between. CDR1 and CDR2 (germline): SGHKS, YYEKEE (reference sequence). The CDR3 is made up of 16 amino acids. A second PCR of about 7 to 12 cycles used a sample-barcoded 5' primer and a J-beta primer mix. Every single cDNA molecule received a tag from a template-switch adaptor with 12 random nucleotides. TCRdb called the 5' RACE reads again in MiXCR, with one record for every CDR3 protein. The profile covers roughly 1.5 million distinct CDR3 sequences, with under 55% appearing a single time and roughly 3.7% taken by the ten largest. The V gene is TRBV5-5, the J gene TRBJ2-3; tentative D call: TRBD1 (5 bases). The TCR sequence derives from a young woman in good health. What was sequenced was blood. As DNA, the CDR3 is TGTGCCAGCAGCCACGACAGCCATCCTTCAAGGGATACGCAGTATTTT. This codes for CASSHDSHPSRDTQYF.